This note documents a single TCR beta chain sequence. Its target is unknown. This sample was included in a study of cytomegalovirus exposure and HLA in healthy donors. About the study: Across 350 to 400 genotyped donors, 65% to 90% landed in the Caucasian-associated ancestry cluster.

CDR1 is MNHEY and CDR2 is SMNVEV in the germline V gene (reference sequence). There are 13 residues in the CDR3. The V and J ends lost 11 bases and 8 bases, in that order; junction bases with no gene match: 14. With 60 Vbeta and 13 Jbeta primers, the PCR was carried out. The table came from immunoSEQ multiplex PCR; TCRdb's copy has only in-frame clones and leaves some out. The sample gives around 90,000 clones, 65% of which show up once; 20% to 25% is in the top ten. General study results and limits: TCR beta V- and J-gene trimming was later associated with a missense DCLRE1C variant. The classifier was said to identify cytomegalovirus status with high specificity and sensitivity.

The source is a woman aged 45-65 years in good health and CMV-seropositive. The rearrangement links TRBV27 to TRBJ1-2, with TRBD1 matching 7 bases. Specimen: PBMCs. CDR3: CARRPSQGEGYTF. CDR3 bases: TGTGCCCGCCGCCCGTCCCAGGGGGAGGGCTACACCTTC.